This T cell receptor (beta chain) was retrieved from a study of cytomegalovirus exposure and HLA in healthy donors listed by TCRdb under 2017. Study-level background: An earlier analysis of approximately 640 of the donors reported 276 Gb of sequence data and around 120 million unique TCR beta sequences from roughly 180 million T cells. An early release that covered 640 HLA-typed donors contained about 290 gigabases of sequencing data and roughly 84 million unique TCR sequences. The genetic ancestry cluster associated with self-reported Caucasian donors included roughly four fifths of the roughly 400 genotyped donors. The aim of the study was to test whether cataloging public T cell receptors could identify signatures of past pathogen exposure. Using immunosequencing, the study profiled T cell repertoires from roughly 650 subjects and related those repertoires to cytomegalovirus serostatus. Along with the approximately 670-subject first cohort, a separate validation cohort of over a hundred different subjects was used. High-throughput TCR immunosequencing, statistical association of individual TCRs with disease status, and machine learning were combined to predict cytomegalovirus infection status. A later analysis re-analyzed previously published TCR beta repertoires from approximately 670 donors and added high-resolution HLA genotyping to study TCR occurrence patterns. In the later analysis, no new phenotypic data were used to find candidate immune exposures; instead, reliance was placed on TCR beta sequences and their occurrence across donors. An earlier analysis of several hundred of the donors applied high-throughput TCR beta sequencing to assess whether each TCR beta V gene segment acted as functional or pseudogenic. Alongside the repertoire data, information on donor age, sex, ethnicity and CMV serostatus was compiled. In a later genetic analysis, genome-wide SNP genotypes for about three fifths of the roughly 670 donors were used, and that subset was treated as a discovery cohort. All discovery cohort repertoires had been generated on a single sequencing platform. HLA typing covered class I and class II loci at four-digit resolution. Typing coverage differed by locus: A, B, C, DRB1 and DQB1 were typed in roughly 620-640 donors, DQA1 in 500 to 550, DPA1 in 600 to 610, and DPB1 in 450 to 480. Four to six DR-DQ haplotypes were handled as single units for association and clustering, since linkage in the cohort was strong. Among roughly 400 genotyped donors of the cohort, an average of around 250,000 unique TCR beta nucleotide sequences was sequenced per donor, of which roughly 18% were non-productive. General study outcomes and caveats: Roughly uniform sequencing depth across donors was assumed in presence/absence analyses, although this assumption may not hold. It was suggested by the authors that the approach could potentially be generalized to other disease states and immunological phenotypes. In a later analysis, the rate of TCR association differed among HLA loci, with DRB1 alleles having the most associated TCRs and HLA-C alleles having the fewest. A further reported finding was that TCR beta sequences accurately predicted the HLA-A and HLA-B alleles for most subjects in the first cohort. The study gave a list of about 160 TCR beta chains associated with cytomegalovirus. CMV serostatus was the only immune exposure information available for the cohort. At a false discovery rate of 0.05, a later analysis linked roughly 17,000 TCR beta sequences to specific HLA alleles. Most TCR sequences were seen in very few donors, while some public TCRs were found in many individuals. This cohort had only TCR beta chains sequenced, and the lack of alpha or paired-chain data limited which features could be detected. A later analysis found that HLA-associated TCR beta chains were more clonally expanded and had lower generation probabilities than equally common non-associated chains. Broadly in line with IMGT annotations, most TCR beta V segments showed up in productive rearrangements about 90% or about 30% of the time in an earlier analysis of several hundred of the donors. Compared with the roughly 700-donor mean, donors in an Asian-associated ancestry cluster had fewer N-insertions in productive TCRs, according to a later genetic analysis. Linkage disequilibrium might explain the correlated functional status among segregating V segments, but an unknown experimental factor could not be ruled out. The 87-base-pair reads could not distinguish some IMGT-functional V segments, including TRBV6-2 and TRBV6-3, so those segments were excluded. Because counts were too low, around 18 rarely observed V segments, including chromosome 9 orphons, were left out of the earlier analysis of about 620 of the donors. A group of highly shared sequence variants was considered likely to be a technical artifact of the sequencing pipeline. A later genetic analysis associated a missense DCLRE1C variant with V-gene and J-gene trimming of TCR beta chains, and an independent cohort replicated the association. Cytomegalovirus status was reported to be diagnosed by the classifier with high specificity and sensitivity in both the original and validation cohorts. HLA typing was unavailable for some donors at each locus, so association tests used only the typed subset. Strong co-occurrence of HLA alleles, especially DR and DQ, made assigning TCR associations to individual alleles difficult. In vitro tests confirmed that a few of the cytomegalovirus-associated TCR beta chains recognize cytomegalovirus antigens. According to a later analysis, parvovirus B19, influenza, CMV and Epstein-Barr virus appeared linked to several top co-occurrence clusters. According to a later analysis, most CMV-associated TCR beta chains appeared to be HLA-restricted, and the HLA associations seemed to be driven largely by CMV exposure.

There are 17 amino acids in the CDR3, from cysteine to phenylalanine inclusive. Only CDR3 DNA remains: 51 bases, in frame from the first base. V ends up 0 bases short and J 4 bases short, with an unmatched junction base count of 3. Per the germline V gene, SGDLS is the CDR1 and YYNGEE is the CDR2. Details on this clone: Its antigen is not yet known. Per-nucleotide qualities are absent, and no much larger clonotype sits a single base away.

The library was prepared using the immunoSEQ multiplex PCR assay. For the multiplex PCR, a mixture combining 60 forward primers for TCR Vbeta segments and 13 reverse primers for TCR Jbeta segments was used. A multiplex PCR assay on genomic DNA amplified the CDR3 region of rearranged TCR beta genes. On the Illumina HiSeq System, the amplified TCR beta libraries were sequenced as 87-base-pair reads. As for how the authors treated the data: A later analysis tallied roughly 78 million unique TCR beta chains across the 666 repertoires, and about 12 million of those chains were shared by two or more donors. Raw reads were error-corrected and collapsed into unique sequences by a nearest-neighbor algorithm in which closely related sequences were merged to remove PCR and sequencing errors. To assign V, D and J gene segments, CDR3 sequences were aligned to IMGT reference sequences. For a sequence to be retained, a match of at least six nucleotides to both a V gene segment and a J gene segment was required. A rearrangement was called productive if the CDR3 had no stop codons and remained in frame with V and J, and every other rearrangement was called non-productive. Following IMGT convention, CDR3 was defined as the stretch from the second conserved V-encoded cysteine to the conserved J-encoded phenylalanine. The earlier analysis of about 570 of the donors excluded any sequence lacking an unambiguous match to a single V gene segment. An earlier analysis of several hundred of the donors called V segments functional above 56.7% productive rearrangements and segregating when the between-donor standard deviation exceeded 5%. A statistical classification framework was developed to diagnose cytomegalovirus status using the catalog of TCR beta chain sequences. V and J gene assignment, in a later analysis, came from comparing TCR nucleotide sequences with IMGT/GENE-DB human TR gene sequences. A later analysis assigned CDR3 sequences and most-parsimonious VDJ recombination scenarios with the TCRdist pipeline. In a later analysis, each TCR beta chain was defined by its CDR3 amino acid sequence together with its V-gene family, and reads lacking a unique V-gene family were excluded. In a later analysis, 450 to 600 highly shared, low-generation-probability nucleotide sequences were removed to address suspected cross-contamination and a sequencing artifact. In a later analysis, a clonal expansion index for each public chain was calculated from normalized within-repertoire ranks of inferred template counts. In a later analysis, generation probabilities were computed using a VDJ recombination model fitted to out-of-frame rearrangements, and the results were checked against IGoR. Hypergeometric tests were used in a later analysis to score TCR-TCR, TCR-HLA and TCR-CMV co-occurrence, with a repertoire-size bias correction applied to the TCR pairs. A later analysis estimated false discovery rates by permuting HLA or CMV assignments 20 times. A later analysis grouped co-occurring TCRs with DBSCAN, adding TCRdist sequence similarity when clustering within HLA-allele-positive subsets. Repertoires with fewer than 30,000 or more than 120,000 public chains, plus five repertoires with anomalous nucleotide sharing, were excluded from co-occurrence clustering. Imported from immuneACCESS, the table was reduced by TCRdb to in-frame sequences with V and J called. These copies leave out some clones; in studies compared against another copy, an unresolved V gene accounts for under half, and the cause of the remainder is not known. That table gives V, J and clone size, and the DNA gave D and trimming. In all, the sample holds around 190,000 clones, and around 77% of those were seen once. Roughly 3% of the sample is held by the ten biggest clonotypes.

The cohort was made up of 666 healthy bone marrow donors. At the time of sampling, all cohort members were nominally healthy, though unrecorded immune exposures were likely present. The donor tested CMV seronegative, placing the donor among the approximately 360 seronegative members of the cohort. Every donor gave a peripheral blood sample, and the peripheral blood mononuclear cells from that sample were used for TCR beta sequencing. The Qiagen DNeasy Blood Extraction Kit was used to extract genomic DNA from the blood cell samples. Source material: PBMCs. The receptor comes from a woman in her twenties or thirties in good health and CMV-seronegative. The V and J genes are TRBV9 and TRBJ2-3, and TRBD2 matches 15 of the central bases. The nucleotide sequence is given as TGTGCCAGCAGCGTAGGGGGACTAGCGGGAGGAGCAGATACGCAGTATTTT. Translated, it reads CASSVGGLAGGADTQYF.